These T cell receptor beta chains were read from a single sample in a study of early stage breast cancer tumors. Using immunoSEQ multiplex PCR, the repertoire was profiled, and TCRdb retains in-frame clones only, with some absent. The table has about 5,000 clones, 61% seen once; the top ten hold about a sixth. The sequencing sample was made of breast tumor tissue. The source is a person aged 45 to 59 with breast cancer. Both conserved end residues are part of each CDR3. A D gene is named only where the DNA matches it firmly. The size of a clone is reported for some rows only, either as once, few or many, or as a class for expanded clones.

j_call	clone_size	d_call	v_call	cdr3_aa	cdr3_nt
TRBJ1-2	NA	NA	TRBV2	CASSEVGREGPGYTF	TGTGCCAGCAGTGAAGTAGGCAGGGAGGGACCTGGCTACACCTTC
TRBJ2-7	medium-sized	NA	TRBV4-1	CASSLSGNEQYF	TGCGCCAGCAGCCTAAGTGGTAACGAGCAGTACTTC
TRBJ1-1	NA	TRBD1	TRBV5-1	CASTRQGTNTEAFF	TGCGCCAGCACGAGACAGGGTACGAACACTGAAGCTTTCTTT
TRBJ2-3	NA	TRBD2	TRBV6-1	CASSEVGTSGDTQYF	TGTGCCAGCAGTGAAGTCGGGACTAGCGGGGATACGCAGTATTTT
TRBJ2-7	medium-sized	TRBD1	TRBV29-1	CSVERTGHEQYF	TGCAGCGTGGAACGGACAGGGCACGAGCAGTACTTC
TRBJ2-6	NA	NA	TRBV11-3	CASSKTASGANVLTF	TGTGCCAGCAGCAAGACTGCCTCTGGGGCCAACGTCCTGACTTTC
TRBJ2-1	NA	TRBD1	TRBV18	CASSPGTGGTAEQFF	TGTGCCAGCTCACCGGGGACAGGGGGGACCGCTGAGCAGTTCTTC
TRBJ2-3	NA	NA	TRBV6-1	CASSEFGGGTDTQYF	TGTGCCAGCAGTGAATTTGGGGGCGGAACAGATACGCAGTATTTT
TRBJ1-1	NA	NA	TRBV6-6	CASSPTGSGTEAFF	TGTGCCAGCAGCCCAACAGGGAGTGGAACTGAAGCTTTCTTT
TRBJ2-1	once	TRBD2	TRBV11-2	CASSLAGGYNEQFF	TGTGCCAGCAGCTTAGCGGGAGGCTACAATGAGCAGTTCTTC
TRBJ2-7	NA	TRBD2	TRBV19	CASRRTSGRSYEQYF	TGTGCCAGTAGGCGAACTAGCGGGAGATCCTACGAGCAGTACTTC
TRBJ2-1	NA	TRBD2	TRBV11-3	CASSSGLATNNEQFF	TGTGCCAGCAGCTCGGGACTAGCGACTAACAATGAGCAGTTCTTC
TRBJ2-7	NA	NA	TRBV6-6	CASSPNAYEQYF	TGTGCCAGCAGTCCGAACGCCTACGAGCAGTACTTC
TRBJ1-1	few	NA	TRBV27	CASSLYSQGPLEAFF	TGTGCCAGCAGTTTATATTCCCAGGGCCCTCTTGAAGCTTTCTTT
TRBJ2-1	NA	TRBD2	TRBV6-5	CASSLTSGGYNEQFF	TGTGCCAGCAGCCTGACTAGCGGGGGGTACAATGAGCAGTTCTTC
TRBJ1-1	NA	NA	TRBV9	CASSVSWLGNTEAFF	TGTGCCAGCAGCGTAAGTTGGTTGGGGAACACTGAAGCTTTCTTT
TRBJ2-2	NA	TRBD2	TRBV6-9	CASRVHGGGANTGELFF	TGTGCCAGCAGGGTCCATGGGGGGGGAGCGAACACCGGGGAGCTGTTTTTT
TRBJ1-5	NA	NA	TRBV6-1	CASLRDNGQPQHF	TGTGCCAGCCTCCGGGACAACGGACAGCCCCAGCATTTT
TRBJ2-7	NA	NA	TRBV7-8	CASSVDYEQYF	TGTGCCAGCAGCGTGGACTACGAGCAGTACTTC
TRBJ2-3	NA	TRBD2	TRBV10-1	CASSDPRGLAGTTDTQYF	TGCGCCAGCAGTGACCCCCGGGGACTAGCGGGGACCACAGATACGCAGTATTTT
TRBJ2-4	few	NA	TRBV15	CATSRAGENIQYF	TGTGCCACCAGCAGAGCGGGAGAAAACATTCAGTACTTC
TRBJ2-1	NA	TRBD2	TRBV7-9	CASSSGLAGFNEQFF	TGTGCCAGCAGCTCGGGACTAGCGGGATTCAATGAGCAGTTCTTC
TRBJ1-2	NA	NA	TRBV6-5	CASSYDSGGGSYGYTF	TGTGCCAGCAGTTACGATTCTGGGGGAGGTAGCTATGGCTACACCTTC
TRBJ2-1	NA	TRBD1	TRBV19	CASSIVKDRPSSSSYNEQFF	TGTGCCAGTAGTATAGTGAAGGACAGGCCTTCCTCGAGCTCCTACAATGAGCAGTTCTTC
TRBJ2-5	NA	TRBD1	TRBV5-1	CASSFGTTGLGEKTQYF	TGCGCCAGCAGCTTTGGTACGACAGGGCTTGGTGAGAAGACCCAGTACTTC
TRBJ2-1	NA	TRBD2	TRBV9	CASSVGGGGANNEQFF	TGTGCCAGCAGCGTAGGAGGCGGGGGGGCTAACAATGAGCAGTTCTTC
TRBJ2-1	NA	TRBD1	TRBV27	CASSLWDRVHYNEQFF	TGTGCCAGCAGTTTATGGGACAGAGTGCACTACAATGAGCAGTTCTTC
TRBJ2-2	NA	NA	TRBV7-7	CASSPRTGELFF	TGTGCTAGCAGCCCCCGGACCGGGGAGCTGTTTTTT
TRBJ2-3	few	TRBD2	TRBV18	CASSPKLAAGRTDTQYF	TGTGCCAGCTCACCAAAACTAGCGGCGGGTCGCACAGATACGCAGTATTTT
TRBJ1-2	large	NA	TRBV4-3	CASSQGGSYGYTF	TGCGCCAGCAGCCAGGGGGGTAGCTATGGCTACACCTTC
TRBJ2-3	once	NA	TRBV5-1	CASSLDWGLTDTQYF	TGCGCCAGCAGCTTGGATTGGGGGCTCACAGATACGCAGTATTTT